A selection of T cell receptor beta chains follows, all from one sample in a study of CD8 T cells in ankylosing spondylitis. TCRdb passed the 5' RACE reads through MiXCR, listing each CDR3 protein once. The sample holds 350,000 to 450,000 distinct CDR3 sequences, 20% to 25% seen once. The sequenced material came from blood, either unsorted or a sorted T cell fraction (not recorded which). The source is a male donor with ankylosing spondylitis or in good health (not recorded which). Each CDR3 is given with its conserved first and last residue. The D gene is left open where the match is weak. A clone size is listed for some rows: how often the clone was seen (once, few, many), or a class if it is expanded.

clone size: .
D gene: .
V gene: TRBV20-1
J gene: TRBJ2-3
CDR3 protein: CSAPSRVHLTDTQYF
CDR3 DNA: TGCAGTGCGCCCAGTCGGGTTCATCTTACAGATACGCAGTATTTT

clone size: .
D gene: TRBD1
V gene: TRBV3-1
J gene: TRBJ2-7
CDR3 protein: CASSPDREESYEQYF
CDR3 DNA: TGTGCCAGCAGTCCAGACAGGGAAGAGTCCTACGAGCAGTACTTC

clone size: few
D gene: TRBD1
V gene: TRBV4-1
J gene: TRBJ2-2
CDR3 protein: CASSPTGTGNTGELFF
CDR3 DNA: TGCGCCAGCAGCCCAACCGGGACAGGGAACACCGGGGAGCTGTTTTTT

clone size: .
D gene: TRBD1
V gene: TRBV25-1
J gene: TRBJ2-1
CDR3 protein: CASSKGGQGAPEQFF
CDR3 DNA: TGTGCCAGCAGTAAAGGGGGACAGGGAGCCCCTGAGCAGTTCTTC

clone size: many
D gene: TRBD2
V gene: TRBV12-3/TRBV12-4
J gene: TRBJ2-1
CDR3 protein: CASRAWGGYNEQFF
CDR3 DNA: TGTGCCAGCAGGGCGTGGGGGGGATACAATGAGCAGTTCTTC

clone size: .
D gene: .
V gene: TRBV6-1
J gene: TRBJ2-5
CDR3 protein: CASSEIRGSQETQYF
CDR3 DNA: TGTGCCAGCAGTGAGATCCGGGGCAGCCAAGAGACCCAGTACTTC

clone size: few
D gene: .
V gene: TRBV2
J gene: TRBJ1-1
CDR3 protein: CASSVYGSTEAFF
CDR3 DNA: TGTGCCAGCAGTGTCTACGGGTCCACTGAAGCTTTCTTT

clone size: .
D gene: .
V gene: TRBV15
J gene: TRBJ2-5
CDR3 protein: CATSSSGNQETQYF
CDR3 DNA: TGTGCCACCAGCAGTAGCGGAAACCAAGAGACCCAGTACTTC

clone size: .
D gene: TRBD1
V gene: TRBV12-3/TRBV12-4
J gene: TRBJ2-1
CDR3 protein: CASSQGTESYNEQFF
CDR3 DNA: TGTGCCAGCAGCCAAGGGACAGAGTCCTACAATGAGCAGTTCTTC

clone size: few
D gene: TRBD1
V gene: TRBV12-3/TRBV12-4
J gene: TRBJ2-7
CDR3 protein: CASSPVGQGMAEQYF
CDR3 DNA: TGTGCCAGCAGTCCAGTTGGACAGGGTATGGCCGAGCAGTACTTC

clone size: few
D gene: .
V gene: TRBV30
J gene: TRBJ2-7
CDR3 protein: CAWSKGRSVYEQYF
CDR3 DNA: TGTGCCTGGAGCAAGGGACGGTCCGTCTACGAGCAGTACTTC

clone size: few
D gene: TRBD1
V gene: TRBV6-1
J gene: TRBJ2-3
CDR3 protein: CASRPTGLGPTDTQYF
CDR3 DNA: TGTGCCAGCAGACCGACAGGGTTGGGGCCCACAGATACGCAGTATTTT

clone size: .
D gene: .
V gene: TRBV4-2
J gene: TRBJ1-2
CDR3 protein: CASNPVVGAHGYTF
CDR3 DNA: TGTGCCAGCAACCCGGTAGTGGGGGCCCATGGCTACACCTTC